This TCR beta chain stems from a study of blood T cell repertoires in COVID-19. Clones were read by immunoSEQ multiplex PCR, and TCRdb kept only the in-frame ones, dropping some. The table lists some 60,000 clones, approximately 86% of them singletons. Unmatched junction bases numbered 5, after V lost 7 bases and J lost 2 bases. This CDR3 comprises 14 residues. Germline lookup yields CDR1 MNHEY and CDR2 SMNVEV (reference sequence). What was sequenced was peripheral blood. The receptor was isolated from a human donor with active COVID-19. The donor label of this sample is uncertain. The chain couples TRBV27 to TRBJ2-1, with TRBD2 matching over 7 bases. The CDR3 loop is CASTSAGAYNEQFF. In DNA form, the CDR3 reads TGTGCCAGCACAAGTGCGGGGGCCTACAATGAGCAGTTCTTC.